This TCR beta chain was identified during a study of molecular identifiers for immune sequencing clone quantification. Study-level findings and limits: Beyond 20 RNA copies, clones held over 98% of effector molecules, compared with under 1% in naive cells.

TCRdb re-called the PCR reads with MiXCR, one entry per CDR3 protein. The top ten clones hold roughly 0.81% of a sample with around 470,000 distinct CDR3 sequences, about 20% of them seen once. Sorted cell numbers of about 19,000 to 1,000,000, with 10%, 30% or 50% RNA, served as input for naive CD8 libraries. This clonotype was recorded at least ten times. Its antigen is as yet unknown. The sequence derives from a human donor in good health. Some libraries in this study had Jurkat cell RNA spiked in. Sequenced input: naive CD8+ T cells from blood, with Jurkat cell RNA spiked in. Specified subset: FACS-sorted CD8+CD4-CCR7+CD45RA+ naive T cells.

The DNA of the CDR3 is TGTGCCTGGAGTGACAGGCGCTCCTACAATGAGCAGTTCTTC. Translating it yields CAWSDRRSYNEQFF. This sequence joins TRBV30 and TRBJ2-1; D possibly corresponds to TRBD1 (5 bases). Trimming took 1 base from V and 0 from J, leaving 7 bases between them. The CDR3 totals 14 residues. Germline V lookup: CDR1 GTSNPN, CDR2 SVGIG (reference sequence).